The present T cell receptor beta chain was sequenced within a study of CD8+ T cells in alopecia areata. Researchers gathered lesional scalp punch biopsies and peripheral blood from patients with alopecia areata. Germline assignment: CDR1 SGDLS and CDR2 YYNGEE. Trimming removed 4 bases at V and 1 base at J, with 11 bases between. The CDR3 covers 14 residues. Extracted from the samples, RNA was reverse transcribed into cDNA to serve as the sequencing template. The data were produced by immunoSEQ multiplex PCR, yet TCRdb's version contains in-frame clones alone and is incomplete. In the table there are 65,000 to 70,000 clones, 55% to 75% of which are singletons.

The sequencing here drew on CD8+ T cells sorted from blood, taken at week 0. The V call is TRBV9, the J call TRBJ2-5, with D perhaps matching TRBD1 (6 bases). This TCR came from a human donor with alopecia areata. In nucleotides, the CDR3 is TGTGCCAGCAGCCCAGGACAGCCCCAAGAGACCCAGTACTTC. Its translation is CASSPGQPQETQYF.